This passage covers 6 T cell receptor beta chains from one sample sequenced in a study of beta chain features in type 1 diabetes (dated by TCRdb to between 2017 and 2018). Libraries came from the immunoSEQ multiplex PCR assay. The High Capacity cDNA Reverse Transcription Kit was used to reverse transcribe all of the isolated RNA, meaning that expressed TCRB transcripts were what got sequenced. TCRdb's version of the immuneACCESS table is confined to in-frame rearrangements and falls short of the full clone set. An unresolved V gene accounts for under half of the shortfall where checked; the remainder is of unknown origin. Counted in this sample were hundreds of thousands of clones; roughly 15% of them appeared once. The ten largest clones add up to 0.09% to 0.095% of the sample. Sequencing was carried out using naive CD4+ T cells from blood. In the paper's terms, the cell subset or site label means: true naive CD4+ T cells. The source of these receptors is a man aged 18 to 29 in good health.

This clone was observed a handful of times. CDR3 residues: CSVEREGGNTEAFF. The CDR3 nucleotides read TGCAGCGTTGAGAGGGAAGGAGGGAACACTGAAGCTTTCTTT. The chain links TRBV29-1 to TRBJ1-1, with no clear D. Germline lookup yields CDR1 SQVTM and CDR2 ANQGSEA. The CDR3 contains 14 residues. V was clipped by 3 bases and J by 1 base, with 12 bases between them.

This clone was counted between two and nine times. V usage is TRBV9 and J usage is TRBJ2-3; D unclear. CDR1 is SGDLS and CDR2 is YYNGEE in the germline V gene. Deletions cut 3 bases from V and 2 bases from J, with 13 bases between. CDR3 size: 15 residues. As DNA, the CDR3 is TGTGCCAGCAGCGCCCGACTGGGGAACACAGATACGCAGTATTTT. Amino acid sequence: CASSARLGNTDTQYF.

This clone was observed a handful of times. The chain recombines TRBV7-3 with TRBJ1-4; 8 bases agree with TRBD1. The germline gives CDR1 SGHTA, CDR2 FQGTGA. The J segment lost 8 bases and the V segment lost 5 bases, leaving 13 bases of the junction unmatched. This CDR3 has 16 amino acids. The CDR3 DNA reads TGTGCCAGCAGCCATCCTCCCGGACAGGGCGACGAAAAACTGTTTTTT. This codes for CASSHPPGQGDEKLFF. Full variable domain (missing parts from reference TRBV7-3 and TRBJ1-4): GAGVSQTPSNKVTEKGKYVELRCDPISGHTALYWYRQSLGQGPEFLIYFQGTGAADDSGLPNDRFFAVRPEGSVSTLKIQRTERGDSAVYLCASSHPPGQGDEKLFFGSGTQLSVL.

The V and J genes are TRBV15 and TRBJ1-2; 8 positions agree with TRBD1. CDR1 LNHNV and CDR2 YYDKDF come from the germline V gene (reference sequence). The ends lost 3 bases at V and 0 bases at J; junction bases unmatched: 6. The CDR3 sequence is 16 residues long. In DNA, the CDR3 is TGTGCCACCAGCAGCGACAGGGGTCCGGCTAACTATGGCTACACCTTC. Protein sequence: CATSSDRGPANYGYTF.

This clone was found a few times. The chain recombines TRBV7-9 with TRBJ1-2, with TRBD1 matching over 10 bases. The CDR3 runs 16 residues. V shed 5 bases, J shed 5 bases, and the junction held 11 bases outside the gene matches. Germline V gene lookup returns CDR1 SEHNR and CDR2 FQNEAQ (reference sequence). CDR3 loop: CASSPQGGQGKYGYTF. DNA for the CDR3: TGTGCCAGCAGCCCCCAAGGGGGACAGGGGAAGTATGGCTACACCTTC.

This clone was counted a few times. The V call is TRBV23-1, the J call TRBJ2-7, with 11 positions matching TRBD1. TRBV23-1 is marked as an open reading frame, function uncertain. There are 16 residues in the CDR3. The trim removed 4 bases at V and 4 bases at J, leaving 9 bases unmatched. The DNA for the CDR3 is TGCGCCAGCAGTCCTTTTCCGGGACAGGGGGGATACGAGCAGTACTTC. Translated, it gives CASSPFPGQGGYEQYF.